This paragraph covers one T cell receptor (beta chain) sequence. The antigen remains unidentified. This CDR3 comprises 14 residues. Germline loops: CDR1 MDHEN, CDR2 SYDVKM. The ends were cut back, 1 base at V and 5 bases at J, with 11 bases in the middle. Primers: 60 Vbeta forward and 13 Jbeta reverse. Sequenced by immunoSEQ multiplex PCR; TCRdb stores in-frame clones only, minus some. The sample consists of fewer than 85,000 clones, roughly 79% of them appearing once. The record originates from a study of cytomegalovirus exposure and HLA in healthy donors. Overall study context: Early released data comprised about 84 million unique TCRs from HLA-typed donors. Whole-study results and caveats: Later analysis reportedly placed an Asian-associated ancestry cluster below the approximately 730-donor mean in N-insertions. Another analysis was done later, and it associated fewer than 20,000 TCR beta sequences with HLA alleles at 0.05 false discovery rate.

The sequenced material came from PBMCs. The chain uses TRBV28 and TRBJ1-2; tentatively, D is TRBD1 (6 bases). The receptor was derived from a male donor in good health and CMV-seropositive. This CDR3 reads CASSLSVRGYGYTF. CDR3 nucleotides: TGTGCCAGCAGTTTATCCGTAAGGGGGTATGGCTACACCTTC.